This T cell receptor beta chain was found in a study of blood T cell repertoires in COVID-19. How the authors handled the data: Reference gene primer amplification yielded estimated nucleated cell counts. Clones were read by immunoSEQ multiplex PCR, and TCRdb kept only the in-frame ones, dropping some. The V and J calls and clone size come from that table; D and trimming were worked out from the DNA. The profile shows hundreds of thousands of clones, about 90% of them singletons. The CDR3 covers 13 residues. V was pared by 4 bases and J by 7 bases, with 4 bases of the junction left unmatched. Germline CDR1 and CDR2: MNHEY and SVGAGI.

The J gene is TRBJ2-5, the V gene TRBV6-5; 9 bases map to TRBD1. The source is a woman in her fifties or sixties who had recovered from COVID-19. The sequenced sample was peripheral blood. The CDR3 bases are TGTGCCAGCAGTTTCCGGGACAGGGCGACCCAGTACTTC. Translated: CASSFRDRATQYF.